The 27 T cell receptor beta chains in this list originate from one sample, sequenced in a study of CD8+ T cells in alopecia areata (dated by TCRdb to the late 2010s). The sample's time point label is to be understood as: baseline before oral tofacitinib. The library came from the immunoSEQ multiplex PCR assay. To provide template for TCR sequencing, every sample had RNA extracted and reverse transcribed into cDNA. TCRdb's version of the immuneACCESS table is confined to in-frame rearrangements and falls short of the full clone set. An unresolved V gene accounts for under half of the shortfall where checked; the remainder is of unknown origin. For this sample the table gives roughly 200,000 clones, of which around 63% were detected only once. 1.5% to 2% of the sample lies in the top ten. This specimen was CD4+ T cells sorted from blood, taken at week 0. These receptors came from a human donor with alopecia areata.

The chain recombines TRBV25-1 with TRBJ2-2; 9 bases align to TRBD1. V was pared by 3 bases and J by 6 bases, with 8 bases of the junction left unmatched. This CDR3 region has 16 residues. In germline, CDR1 is MGHDK, CDR2 SYGVNS. CDR3 DNA sequence: TGTGCCAGCAGTGATGATATTTACAGGGGGCCCGGGGAGCTGTTTTTT. Its translation is CASSDDIYRGPGELFF.

This clone has only a few counts. V usage is TRBV20-1 and J usage is TRBJ1-1, with no clear D. This CDR3 comprises 11 residues. In germline, CDR1 is DFQATT, CDR2 SNEGSKA (reference sequence). Trimming stripped 1 base from V and 6 bases from J, with 6 bases between. The CDR3 region is CSARVLPEAFF. The DNA for the CDR3 is TGCAGTGCTAGAGTCTTACCTGAAGCTTTCTTT.

The chain recombines TRBV30 with TRBJ2-7; 7 bases map to TRBD1. The CDR3 is 14 amino acids. Germline V gene sequence: CDR1 GTSNPN, CDR2 SVGIG (reference sequence). The junction had 8 bases not matched to a gene; V was cut back by 2 bases and J by 4 bases. In DNA form, the CDR3 reads TGTGCCTGGAGTCGGGACAGCCTAATGTACGAGCAGTACTTC. It translates to CAWSRDSLMYEQYF.

In its sample, this clone was seen a few times. The rearrangement links TRBV4-3 to TRBJ2-3; 8 nucleotides match TRBD1. Germline CDR1 reads LGHNA; CDR2 reads YSLEER. J was trimmed by 6 bases and V by 1 base; bases with no gene match: 6. The CDR3 contains 15 residues. The CDR3 nucleotides read TGCGCCAGCAGCCAAGGGTTCCAGGGGGCCGATACGCAGTATTTT. Residues: CASSQGFQGADTQYF.

This clone was recorded many times. The CDR3 is CASSIRQGDGYTF. As DNA, the CDR3 is TGTGCCAGTAGTATCCGACAGGGGGATGGCTACACCTTC. This chain links TRBV19 with TRBJ1-2; 9 nucleotides agree with TRBD1. This CDR3 is built from 13 residues. Germline loops: CDR1 LNHDA, CDR2 SQIVND (reference sequence). The V and J ends lost 3 bases and 6 bases, in that order; junction bases with no gene match: 2.

This clone was detected only a few times. V is TRBV2 and J is TRBJ1-5; tentative D call: TRBD1 (6 bases). The CDR3 length is 14 residues. Germline-derived CDR1 and CDR2 are SNHLY and FYNNEI. V was shortened by 7 bases and J by 0 bases, with 10 bases between the two germline ends. CDR3 coding DNA: TGTGCCAGCATGGGACACTTTAGCAATCAGCCCCAGCATTTT. Its translation: CASMGHFSNQPQHF.

J is TRBJ2-3 and V is TRBV7-6; TRBD1 agrees at 7 bases. Germline V CDR1 and CDR2: SGHVS, FNYEAQ. There are 16 residues in the CDR3. With V trimmed by 5 bases and J by 3 bases, 11 bases remained unmatched. CDR3: CASSPKDRWGTDTQYF. In DNA, the CDR3 is TGTGCCAGCAGCCCGAAGGACAGGTGGGGGACAGATACGCAGTATTTT.

The chain couples TRBV19 to TRBJ1-2; no reliable D call. Germline CDR1 reads LNHDA; CDR2 reads SQIVND (reference sequence). Trimming pared 9 bases from V and 3 bases from J, leaving 11 bases between. This CDR3 spans 12 amino acids. DNA for the CDR3: TGTGCCAGCCAACAGCGCTACTATGGCTACACCTTC. Translation gives CASQQRYYGYTF.

This chain links TRBV7-2 with TRBJ2-5; D gene ambiguous. The V end lost 4 bases, the J end lost 5 bases, and 8 bases lay between the germline ends. In germline, CDR1 is SGHTA, CDR2 FQGNSA. The CDR3 runs to 12 residues. As DNA, the CDR3 is TGTGCCAGCAGCTCCTTAAGGGAGACCCAGTACTTC. This sequence encodes CASSSLRETQYF.

This clone showed up just a few times. V and J are TRBV15 and TRBJ2-3; 8 bases agree with TRBD1. CDR3 length: 17 amino acids. Losses at the gene ends were 4 bases for V and 3 bases for J; bases not matched to a gene: 12. Germline V gives CDR1 LNHNV, CDR2 YYDKDF (reference sequence). The DNA for the CDR3 is TGTGCCACCAGCAATGGGTTCCGGACAGGGCGTACAGATACGCAGTATTTT. The encoded protein is CATSNGFRTGRTDTQYF.

The gene calls are TRBV29-1 and TRBJ1-1; D unresolved. The CDR3 is 15 amino acids. The germline V and J ends were trimmed by 7 bases and 0 bases, with 18 bases remaining between them. CDR1 SQVTM and CDR2 ANQGSEA come from the germline V gene. The CDR3 is CSAYGRLRVNTEAFF. As DNA, the CDR3 is TGCAGCGCCTATGGGAGGCTAAGGGTGAACACTGAAGCTTTCTTT.

This clone was counted between two and nine times. The chain joins TRBV7-2 to TRBJ2-1, with TRBD2 matching over 9 bases. Germline assignment: CDR1 SGHTA and CDR2 FQGNSA. The CDR3 spans 15 residues. Trimming cost V 8 bases and J 5 bases; bases outside gene matches: 10. The CDR3 region is CASHEERGADNEQFF. In DNA form, the CDR3 reads TGTGCCAGCCATGAGGAGCGGGGGGCCGACAATGAGCAGTTCTTC.

This clone was seen more than once but under ten times. V usage is TRBV5-1 and J usage is TRBJ2-5; 12 bases are a match to TRBD2. This CDR3 is built from 15 residues. CDR1 and CDR2 from the germline V gene are SGHRS and YFSETQ. V dropped 2 bases and J dropped 5; count of bases not matched to a gene: 4. The CDR3 reads CASSLRTSGDETQYF. CDR3 DNA sequence: TGCGCCAGCAGCTTAAGGACTAGCGGGGACGAGACCCAGTACTTC.

The rearrangement links TRBV4-3 to TRBJ2-1; no clear D gene. CDR1 is LGHNA, CDR2 YSLEER, per germline. The CDR3 is 16 amino acids. The V and J ends lost 0 bases and 0 bases respectively, with 9 bases between them. CDR3 amino acids: CASSQESPGSYNEQFF. Here the CDR3 DNA reads TGCGCCAGCAGCCAAGAGTCTCCTGGCTCCTACAATGAGCAGTTCTTC.

J is TRBJ2-7 and V is TRBV27, with D tentatively TRBD1 (6 bases). There are 10 residues in the CDR3. Germline loops: CDR1 MNHEY, CDR2 SMNVEV (reference sequence). Trimming pared 6 bases from V and 8 bases from J, leaving 8 bases between. CDR3 protein: CASRQGKQYF. The CDR3 DNA reads as TGTGCCAGCAGACAGGGAAAGCAGTACTTC.

V gene TRBV10-3 combines with J gene TRBJ2-3; D is perhaps TRBD1 (6 bases). Germline-derived CDR1 and CDR2 are ENHRY and SYGVKD. V gave up 2 bases and J gave up 3 bases, with 9 bases separating them. The CDR3 extends over 14 amino acids. CDR3 coding DNA: TGTGCCATCAGTGAGAACAGGGCAACAGATACGCAGTATTTT. It specifies CAISENRATDTQYF.

This clone was recorded a few times. The chain uses TRBV5-6 and TRBJ1-4; TRBD1 is a possible D gene (5 bases). Germline V gene sequence: CDR1 SGHDT, CDR2 YYEEEE. Trimming removed 0 bases from V and 5 bases from J, with 11 bases in between. The CDR3 totals 15 residues. CDR3 sequence reads: CASSLAGTGNEKLFF. CDR3 DNA: TGTGCCAGCAGCTTGGCCGGGACGGGGAATGAAAAACTGTTTTTT.

V and J are TRBV30 and TRBJ1-4; TRBD1 matches 7 bases. The germline CDR1 and CDR2 sequences are GTSNPN and SVGIG (reference sequence). Germline trimming cut 8 bases from V and 7 bases from J; bases unmatched to any gene: 4. The CDR3 totals 11 residues. The CDR3 nucleotides read TGTGCCGTGGGACAGTTTGAAAAACTGTTTTTT. This gives the protein CAVGQFEKLFF.

In nucleotides, the CDR3 is TGTGCCAGCAGTTTAAGGACTAGTTCGTACAATGAGCAGTTCTTC. Encoded protein: CASSLRTSSYNEQFF. The chain employs TRBV28 and TRBJ2-1; 7 bases fit TRBD2. The germline V gene encodes CDR1 MDHEN and CDR2 SYDVKM. CDR3 length: 15 amino acids. Trimming took 2 bases from V and 4 from J; bases not matched to a gene: 5.

The chain carries TRBV30 and TRBJ1-1; D perhaps matches TRBD1 (5 bases). Germline V gene sequence: CDR1 GTSNPN, CDR2 SVGIG (reference sequence). The CDR3 covers 12 residues. DNA for the CDR3: TGTGCAGCCGGGACCGAGAACACTGAAGCTTTCTTT. It encodes CAAGTENTEAFF.

This clone was observed a few times. The chain recombines TRBV20-1 with TRBJ2-3; D ambiguous. V lost 4 bases, J lost 4 bases, and 6 bases lay in between. The CDR3 covers 11 residues. The V gene's germline CDR1 is DFQATT and CDR2 SNEGSKA (reference sequence). DNA for the CDR3: TGCAGTGCTACCGATTCAGATACGCAGTATTTT. It encodes CSATDSDTQYF.

This chain connects TRBV5-8 to TRBJ2-1; D not resolved. Trimming cost V 0 bases and J 2 bases, with 15 bases left between them. The germline V gene has CDR1 SGHTS and CDR2 YDEGEE. The CDR3 is made up of 17 amino acids. The DNA of the CDR3 is TGTGCCAGCAGCTTGGCCATGATCGCGACACCCTACAATGAGCAGTTCTTC. The encoded protein is CASSLAMIATPYNEQFF.

CDR3 sequence (DNA): TGTGCCTGGAGGACACACAAGGACACTGAAGCTTTCTTT. This translates into CAWRTHKDTEAFF. The gene calls are TRBV30 and TRBJ1-1; D gene unclear. Between the trimmed V and J ends, which lost 3 bases and 3 bases, there was a span of 11 bases. Germline CDR1 and CDR2: GTSNPN and SVGIG (reference sequence). The CDR3 runs to 13 residues.

V and J are TRBV30 and TRBJ2-1; 7 nucleotides line up with TRBD1. Trimming took 2 bases from V and 1 from J; bases not matched to a gene: 8. CDR1 and CDR2 from the germline V gene are GTSNPN and SVGIG (reference sequence). The CDR3 runs 16 residues. This chain's CDR3 is CAWSSGQASSYNEQFF. For the CDR3, the DNA is TGTGCCTGGAGTTCCGGACAGGCCTCATCCTACAATGAGCAGTTCTTC.

This clone has more than one count but fewer than ten. The rearrangement links TRBV29-1 to TRBJ1-2, with D hard to call. This CDR3 has 13 residues. The V gene lost 6 bases and the J gene lost 7 bases, with 18 bases spanning the gap. Per the germline V gene, CDR1 is SQVTM and CDR2 is ANQGSEA. CDR3: CSVPRDTLGGYTF. The CDR3 nucleotides are TGCAGCGTGCCCCGTGATACTTTGGGTGGCTACACCTTC.

The rearrangement joins TRBV11-2 to TRBJ2-3; D perhaps matches TRBD2 (5 bases). Germline V gene data show CDR1 as SGHAT and CDR2 as FQNNGV. The CDR3 loop spans 13 amino acids. Trimming removed 5 bases from V and 6 bases from J, with 12 bases in between. The chain's CDR3 is CASSINLADTQYF. The CDR3 bases are TGTGCCAGCAGCATAAATTTAGCGGATACGCAGTATTTT.

This chain uses TRBV9 with TRBJ1-2, with D possibly TRBD1 on 5 matching bases. The CDR3 length is 16 residues. Germline V gives CDR1 SGDLS, CDR2 YYNGEE. V lost 0 bases, J lost 2 bases, and 14 bases lay in between. The CDR3 DNA sequence: TGTGCCAGCAGCGTAGAGGAGGGGAGAATCAACTATGGCTACACCTTC. Amino acid sequence: CASSVEEGRINYGYTF.